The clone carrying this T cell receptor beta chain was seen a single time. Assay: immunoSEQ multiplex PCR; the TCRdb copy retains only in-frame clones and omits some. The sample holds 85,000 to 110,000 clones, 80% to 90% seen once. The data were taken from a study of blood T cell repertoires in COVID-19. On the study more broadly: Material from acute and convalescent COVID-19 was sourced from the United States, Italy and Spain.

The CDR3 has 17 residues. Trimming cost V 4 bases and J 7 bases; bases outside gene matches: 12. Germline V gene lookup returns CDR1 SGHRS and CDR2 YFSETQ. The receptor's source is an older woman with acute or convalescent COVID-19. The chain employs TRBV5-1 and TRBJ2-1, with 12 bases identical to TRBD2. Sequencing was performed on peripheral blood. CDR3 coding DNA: TGCGCCAGCAGCACCTTTAGACTAGCGGGAGTTATTAATGAGCAGTTCTTC. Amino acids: CASSTFRLAGVINEQFF.